Listed below are T cell receptor beta chains from one sample, sequenced in a study of T cell changes during pregnancy in multiple sclerosis. The repertoire was sequenced with immunoSEQ multiplex PCR; TCRdb's copy has only in-frame clones and lacks some. The sample carries more than 85,000 clones, more than 80% recorded once. The sequencing used peripheral blood, collected in the second trimester of pregnancy. The receptors derive from a female donor with multiple sclerosis, enrolled in a pregnancy study. Each CDR3 is given with its conserved first and last residue. A D gene is named only where the DNA matches it firmly. Size is omitted from some rows. Given values are once, few, many or a class for expanded clones.

TRBD1	TRBV29-1	TRBJ1-1	.	TGCAGCGTCGGGCCCACAATCGGAGGGGGCGATCACACTGAAGCTTTCTTT	CSVGPTIGGGDHTEAFF
TRBD1	TRBV5-5	TRBJ1-5	.	TGTGCCAGCGGACAGGGGTTAGATCAGCCCCAGCATTTT	CASGQGLDQPQHF
.	TRBV7-8	TRBJ1-5	.	TGTGCCAGCAGCTCAGGGGATAGCAATCAGCCCCAGCATTTT	CASSSGDSNQPQHF
TRBD1	TRBV27	TRBJ1-2	.	TGTGCCAGCAGTTTGTACCCCGGGACAGGAGAGTTAGCTAACTATGGCTACACCTTC	CASSLYPGTGELANYGYTF
TRBD2	TRBV6-5	TRBJ2-7	once	TGTGCCAGCAGTTACACTCGGGAGGCCCACGAGCAGTACTTC	CASSYTREAHEQYF
TRBD1	TRBV5-6	TRBJ1-2	.	TGTGCCAGCAACTGGGGGACAGGGCTTGGCTACACCTTC	CASNWGTGLGYTF
.	TRBV5-5	TRBJ2-5	once	TGTGCCAGCAGCTTGTTCTGGCGGAGACCCCAAGAGACCCAGTACTTC	CASSLFWRRPQETQYF
.	TRBV19	TRBJ2-5	.	TGTGCCAGTAGTATAGATCTCGAGACCCAGTACTTC	CASSIDLETQYF
.	TRBV2	TRBJ1-3	.	TGTGCCAGCAGTCTCTCTGGAAACACCATATATTTT	CASSLSGNTIYF
.	TRBV9	TRBJ1-5	.	TGTGCCAGCAGCGAGTGGGGCGACCACCAGCCCCAGCATTTT	CASSEWGDHQPQHF
TRBD2	TRBV9	TRBJ2-1	.	TGTGCCAGCAGCACTAGCGGGGCTGCCTACAATGAGCAGTTCTTC	CASSTSGAAYNEQFF
.	TRBV10-3	TRBJ2-1	.	TGTGCCATCAGGGGAGTAGACAATGAGCAGTTCTTC	CAIRGVDNEQFF
TRBD1	TRBV29-1	TRBJ2-7	.	TGCAGCGTGACCGGGACAGGGTCTCCCGAGCAGTACTTC	CSVTGTGSPEQYF
.	TRBV28	TRBJ1-1	.	TGTGCCAGCAGGCAGGGTGGTCTCAACTTTGAAGCTTTCTTT	CASRQGGLNFEAFF
TRBD2	TRBV2	TRBJ2-1	.	TGTGCCAGCAGTGAAGCATACCGGAGACTAGCGTACAATGAGCAGTTCTTC	CASSEAYRRLAYNEQFF
.	TRBV15	TRBJ2-5	.	TGTGCCACCAGCAGAGACAGGGGTCGGGAGACCCAGTACTTC	CATSRDRGRETQYF
TRBD2	TRBV6-5	TRBJ2-7	.	TGTGCCAGCAGTAACGGGAGGGGACTGTCCTACGAGCAGTACTTC	CASSNGRGLSYEQYF
TRBD1	TRBV5-1	TRBJ1-1	.	TGCGCCAGCAGCCAACCAGCGACAGGGGGCTGGGGAACTGAAGCTTTCTTT	CASSQPATGGWGTEAFF
TRBD1	TRBV5-8	TRBJ1-5	.	TGTGCCAGCAGCCCCGGGACAGGGGGCAATCAGCCCCAGCATTTT	CASSPGTGGNQPQHF
.	TRBV19	TRBJ2-2	.	TGTGCCAGTTCGCCAACAGGGCCCGGGGAGCTGTTTTTT	CASSPTGPGELFF
TRBD1	TRBV7-8	TRBJ1-1	.	TGTGCCAGCAGCCCTAACCCCCAGACAGGGACTGAAGCTTTCTTT	CASSPNPQTGTEAFF
.	TRBV9	TRBJ2-1	.	TGTGCCAGCAGCGTAGGAACAGCCTCCTACAATGAGCAGTTCTTC	CASSVGTASYNEQFF
TRBD1	TRBV19	TRBJ2-1	.	TGTGCCAGTAGTGGGCAGGGGGCAGGCTCCTACAATGAGCAGTTCTTC	CASSGQGAGSYNEQFF
TRBD1	TRBV5-1	TRBJ2-6	.	TGCGCCAGCAGCCAAATGGGGGCCGGGACAGGATCCTCTGGGGCCAACGTCCTGACTTTC	CASSQMGAGTGSSGANVLTF
.	TRBV5-4	TRBJ1-2	.	TGTGCCAGCAGCTTGGAGGCGGGCTATGGCTACACCTTC	CASSLEAGYGYTF
.	TRBV7-2	TRBJ1-2	once	TGTGCCAGCAGCTTAAGCCAGGGCCCTGGCTACACCTTC	CASSLSQGPGYTF
.	TRBV6-1	TRBJ1-1	.	TGTGCCAGCAGTGAAAGGGTGACTAACGGTGAAGCTTTCTTT	CASSERVTNGEAFF
.	TRBV6-5	TRBJ2-5	.	TGTGCCAGCAGGGACTTGGGGACCCAGTACTTC	CASRDLGTQYF
TRBD1	TRBV7-9	TRBJ2-5	few	TGTGCCAGCAGTTTTGGACAGGGAAGGGAGACCCAGTACTTC	CASSFGQGRETQYF
TRBD1	TRBV19	TRBJ1-2	.	TGTGCCAGTAGTATTGACAGGGGCAGTAGTGGCTACACCTTC	CASSIDRGSSGYTF
.	TRBV30	TRBJ1-6	.	TGTGCCTGGAGTGTACGTAGACATAATAATTCACCCCTCCACTTT	CAWSVRRHNNSPLHF
.	TRBV18	TRBJ1-2	.	TGTGCCAGCTCACCAGAAGCAGACATAAACTATGGCTACACCTTC	CASSPEADINYGYTF